This T cell receptor (beta chain) emerged from a study of cytomegalovirus exposure and HLA in healthy donors. Across the whole study: A subsequent analysis stated that the 120 or so validation repertoires were run on the same platform as the approximately 700 first-cohort repertoires.

These donors were members of the 120-subject validation cohort, a group separate from the approximately 700-subject first cohort. This clone has a handful of counts. The repertoire was sequenced with immunoSEQ multiplex PCR; TCRdb's copy has only in-frame clones and lacks some. The sample consists of 50,000 to 65,000 clones, about 91% of them appearing once. Trimming cost V 6 bases and J 2 bases; bases outside gene matches: 6. Germline V CDR1 and CDR2: SQVTM, ANQGSEA. The CDR3 is 15 amino acids. The source of this sequence is a woman aged 18-29 years in good health and CMV-seronegative. The gene calls are TRBV29-1 and TRBJ2-1; the match to TRBD2 covers 11 bases. Sequenced input: PBMCs. Written as DNA, the CDR3 is TGCAGCGTGGGGAGACTAGCGGGGACCTACAATGAGCAGTTCTTC. Translation: CSVGRLAGTYNEQFF.